The present T cell receptor beta chain was sequenced within a study of vaccination and CD4 T cells after COVID-19. As for the study in general: Convalescent patients had positive nasal swab PCR results for SARS-CoV-2. Disease was mild in 8 to 10 and severe in one. Median time from COVID diagnosis to post-COVID sampling was 101 days (35 to 161).

Treatment described: approximately 10-day PBMC culture with coronavirus spike peptide pools or control peptides (ViraFEST assay). The Oncomine TCR Beta short-read assay was what sequenced the DNA obtained from cultured CD4+ T cells. TCRdb itself ran the PCR reads through MiXCR, one entry per CDR3 protein. The sample lists around 4,000 distinct CDR3 sequences, approximately 20% occurring once. Turning to this clonotype: The antigen is undetermined. Being one base from a much bigger clone, this may be a read error.

There are 16 residues in the CDR3. Germline-derived CDR1 and CDR2 are MNHEY and SMNVEV (reference sequence). The receptor comes from a human donor who had recovered from COVID-19. Input material: CD4+ T cells from blood, cultured in vitro. The chain carries TRBV27 and TRBJ2-3, with D tentatively TRBD2 (5 bases). CDR3: CASSRSRGLSIDTQYF. Written as DNA, the CDR3 is TGTGCCAGCTCCCGGTCTCGCGGGCTCAGCATAGATACGCAGTATTTT.